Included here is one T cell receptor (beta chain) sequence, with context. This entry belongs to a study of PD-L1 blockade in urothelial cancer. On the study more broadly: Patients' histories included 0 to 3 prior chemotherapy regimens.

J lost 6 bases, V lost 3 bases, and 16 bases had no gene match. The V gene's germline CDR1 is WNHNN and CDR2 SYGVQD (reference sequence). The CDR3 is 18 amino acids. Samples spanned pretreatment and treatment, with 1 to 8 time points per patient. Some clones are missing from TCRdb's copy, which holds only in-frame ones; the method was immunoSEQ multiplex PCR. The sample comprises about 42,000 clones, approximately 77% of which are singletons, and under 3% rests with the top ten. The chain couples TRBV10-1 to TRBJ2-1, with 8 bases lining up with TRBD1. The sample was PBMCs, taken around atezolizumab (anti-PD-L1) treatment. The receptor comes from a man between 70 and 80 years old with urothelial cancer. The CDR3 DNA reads TGCGCCAGCAGTGATTTACCCCCGGGACAGGTTTCCAGCAATGAGCAGTTCTTC. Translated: CASSDLPPGQVSSNEQFF.